This T cell receptor (beta chain) comes out of a study of blood T cell repertoires in COVID-19. Overall study: The United States, Italy and Spain were the sources of the acute and convalescent COVID-19 samples. From T cells, B-cell-depleted T cells, or PBMCs came the material, which was cDNA or gDNA.

In the authors' workflow: Quantification of nucleated cells was approximated via reference gene primer amplification. TCRdb's table, derived via immunoSEQ multiplex PCR, lists solely in-frame clones and lacks some. V and J calls and clone size are given by that table; D and trimming were obtained from the DNA. The data show 120,000 to 150,000 clones, around 84% seen once. V was clipped by 4 bases and J by 7 bases; unmatched bases: 6. The CDR3 is 14 residues long. Germline CDR1 and CDR2: SGHDN and FVKESK. This receptor was obtained from a human donor in a cohort sampled during active COVID-19. The material sequenced was peripheral blood. The chain uses TRBV14 and TRBJ1-4; 7 bases are a match to TRBD1. The CDR3 nucleotides read TGTGCCAGCAGCCCGACAGGGATGGGTGAAAAACTGTTTTTT. As protein: CASSPTGMGEKLFF.